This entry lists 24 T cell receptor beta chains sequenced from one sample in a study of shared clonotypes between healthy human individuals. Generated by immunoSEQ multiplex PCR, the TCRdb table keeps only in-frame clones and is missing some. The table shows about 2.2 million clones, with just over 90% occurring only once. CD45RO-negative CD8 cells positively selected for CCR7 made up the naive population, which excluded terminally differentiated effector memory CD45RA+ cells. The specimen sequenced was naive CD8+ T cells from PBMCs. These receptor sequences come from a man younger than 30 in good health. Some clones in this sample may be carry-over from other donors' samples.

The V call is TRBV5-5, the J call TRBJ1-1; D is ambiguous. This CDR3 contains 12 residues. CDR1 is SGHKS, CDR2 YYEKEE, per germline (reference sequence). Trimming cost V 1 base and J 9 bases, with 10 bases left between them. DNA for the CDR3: TGTGCCAGCAGCTTGCCGGAGTATAAAGCTTTCTTT. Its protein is CASSLPEYKAFF.

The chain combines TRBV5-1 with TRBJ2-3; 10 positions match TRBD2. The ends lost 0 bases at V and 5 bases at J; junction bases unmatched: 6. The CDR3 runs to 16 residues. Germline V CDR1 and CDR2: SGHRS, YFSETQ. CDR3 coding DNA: TGCGCCAGCAGCTTGGAGCTAGCGGGAGTCGTAGATACGCAGTATTTT. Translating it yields CASSLELAGVVDTQYF.

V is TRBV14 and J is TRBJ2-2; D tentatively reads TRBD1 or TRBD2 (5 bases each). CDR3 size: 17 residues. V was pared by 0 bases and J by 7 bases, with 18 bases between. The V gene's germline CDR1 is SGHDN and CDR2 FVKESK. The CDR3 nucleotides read TGTGCCAGCAGCCAAGAAAAGTCAGGGAGAAATGTCGGGGAGCTGTTTTTT. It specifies CASSQEKSGRNVGELFF.

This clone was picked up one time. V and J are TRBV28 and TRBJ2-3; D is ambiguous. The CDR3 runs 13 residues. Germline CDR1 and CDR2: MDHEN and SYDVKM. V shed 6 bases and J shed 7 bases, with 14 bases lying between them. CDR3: CASRAGLMNTQYF. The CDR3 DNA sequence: TGTGCCAGCAGGGCTGGCCTTATGAATACGCAGTATTTT.

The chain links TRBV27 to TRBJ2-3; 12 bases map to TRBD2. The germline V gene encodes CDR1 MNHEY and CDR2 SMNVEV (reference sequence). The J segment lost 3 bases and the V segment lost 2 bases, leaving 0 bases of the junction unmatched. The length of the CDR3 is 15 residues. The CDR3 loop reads CASSLTSGRTDTQYF. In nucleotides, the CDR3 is TGTGCCAGCAGTTTAACTAGCGGGAGGACAGATACGCAGTATTTT.

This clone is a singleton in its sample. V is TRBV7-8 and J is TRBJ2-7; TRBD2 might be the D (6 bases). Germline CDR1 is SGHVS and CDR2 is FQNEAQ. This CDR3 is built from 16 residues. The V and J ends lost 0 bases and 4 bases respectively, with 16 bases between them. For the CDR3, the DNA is TGTGCCAGCAGCTTAGCAATGGCGGGATGGGGTTACGAGCAGTACTTC. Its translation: CASSLAMAGWGYEQYF. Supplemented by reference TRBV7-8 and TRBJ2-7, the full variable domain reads GAGVSQSPRYKVAKRGQDVALRCDPISGHVSLFWYQQALGQGPEFLTYFQNEAQLDKSGLPSDRFFAERPEGSVSTLKIQRTQQEDSAVYLCASSLAMAGWGYEQYFGPGTRLTVT.

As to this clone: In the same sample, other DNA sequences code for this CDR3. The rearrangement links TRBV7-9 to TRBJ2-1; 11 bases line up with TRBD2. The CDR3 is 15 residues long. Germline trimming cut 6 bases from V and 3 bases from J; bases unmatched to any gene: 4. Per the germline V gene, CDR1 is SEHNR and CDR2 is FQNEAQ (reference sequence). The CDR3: CASSSGTSGYNEQFF. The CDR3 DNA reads TGTGCCAGCAGTTCCGGGACTAGCGGCTACAATGAGCAGTTCTTC.

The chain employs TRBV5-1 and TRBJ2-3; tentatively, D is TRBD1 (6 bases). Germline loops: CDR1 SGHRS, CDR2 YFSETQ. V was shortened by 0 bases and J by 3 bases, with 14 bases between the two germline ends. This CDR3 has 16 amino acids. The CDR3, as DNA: TGCGCCAGCAGCTTGGAGTCAGGGGTTCGGACAGATACGCAGTATTTT. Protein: CASSLESGVRTDTQYF.

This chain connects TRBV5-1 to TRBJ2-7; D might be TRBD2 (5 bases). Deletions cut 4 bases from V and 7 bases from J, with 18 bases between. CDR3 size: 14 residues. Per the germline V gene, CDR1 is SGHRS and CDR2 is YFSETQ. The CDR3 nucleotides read TGCGCCAGCAGCCAGACGACTTCCGGCGGGGAGCAGTACTTC. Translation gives CASSQTTSGGEQYF.

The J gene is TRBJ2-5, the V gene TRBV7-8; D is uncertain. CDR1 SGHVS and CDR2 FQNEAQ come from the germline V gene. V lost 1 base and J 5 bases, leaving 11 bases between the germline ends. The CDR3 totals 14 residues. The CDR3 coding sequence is TGTGCCAGCAGCTTAGTTGGGGTTTGGGAGACCCAGTACTTC. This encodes CASSLVGVWETQYF.

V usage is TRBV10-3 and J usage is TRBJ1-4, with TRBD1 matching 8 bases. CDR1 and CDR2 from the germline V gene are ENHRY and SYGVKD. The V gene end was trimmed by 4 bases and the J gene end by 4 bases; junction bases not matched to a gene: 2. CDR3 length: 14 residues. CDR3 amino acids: CAISATGVNEKLFF. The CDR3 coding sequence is TGTGCCATCAGTGCGACAGGGGTTAATGAAAAACTGTTTTTT.

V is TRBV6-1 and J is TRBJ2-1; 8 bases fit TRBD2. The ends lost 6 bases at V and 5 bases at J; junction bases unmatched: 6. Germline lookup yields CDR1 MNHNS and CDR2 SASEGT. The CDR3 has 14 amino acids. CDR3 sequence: CASRTGGGDNEQFF. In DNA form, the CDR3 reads TGTGCCAGCAGAACGGGAGGGGGGGACAATGAGCAGTTCTTC.

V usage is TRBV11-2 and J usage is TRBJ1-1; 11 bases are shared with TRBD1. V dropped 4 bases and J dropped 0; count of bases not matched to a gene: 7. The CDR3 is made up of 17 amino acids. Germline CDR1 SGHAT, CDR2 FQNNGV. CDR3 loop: CASSSGQGVRVNTEAFF. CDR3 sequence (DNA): TGTGCCAGCAGCTCGGGACAGGGGGTCAGGGTGAACACTGAAGCTTTCTTT.

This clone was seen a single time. This chain's CDR3 is CASSVRLTGGENGYTF. CDR3 nucleotides: TGTGCCAGCAGCGTGAGACTGACAGGGGGCGAGAATGGCTACACCTTC. This chain uses TRBV9 with TRBJ1-2; the match to TRBD1 covers 10 bases. The V gene end was trimmed by 2 bases and the J gene end by 6 bases; junction bases not matched to a gene: 10. The CDR3 consists of 16 residues. Germline CDR1 SGDLS, CDR2 YYNGEE.

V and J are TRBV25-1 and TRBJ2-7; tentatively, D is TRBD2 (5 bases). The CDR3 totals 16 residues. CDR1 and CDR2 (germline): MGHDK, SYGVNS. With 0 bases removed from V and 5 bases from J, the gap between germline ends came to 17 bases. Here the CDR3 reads CASSEYLPGFGHEQYF. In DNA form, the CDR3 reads TGTGCCAGCAGTGAATATCTCCCGGGGTTCGGTCACGAGCAGTACTTC.

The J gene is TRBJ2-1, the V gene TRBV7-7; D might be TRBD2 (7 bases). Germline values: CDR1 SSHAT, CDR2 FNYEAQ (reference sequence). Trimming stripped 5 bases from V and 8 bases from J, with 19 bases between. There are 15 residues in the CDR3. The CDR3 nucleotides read TGTGCCAGCAGCCGAGGCCCCGGGGGGCTGTATGAGCAGTTCTTC. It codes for CASSRGPGGLYEQFF.

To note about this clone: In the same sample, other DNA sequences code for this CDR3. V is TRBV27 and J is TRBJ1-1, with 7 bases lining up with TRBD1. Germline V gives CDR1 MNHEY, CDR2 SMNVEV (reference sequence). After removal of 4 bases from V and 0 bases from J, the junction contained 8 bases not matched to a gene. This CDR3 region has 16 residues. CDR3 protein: CASSSPRDSLNTEAFF. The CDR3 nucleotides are TGTGCCAGCAGTTCACCGCGGGACAGCTTGAACACTGAAGCTTTCTTT.

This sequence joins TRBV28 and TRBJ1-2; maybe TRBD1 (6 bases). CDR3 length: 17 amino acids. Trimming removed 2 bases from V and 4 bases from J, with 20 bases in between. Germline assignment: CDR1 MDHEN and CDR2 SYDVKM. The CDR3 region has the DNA TGTGCCAGCAGTTTACTCCAACAGGGAGCGCCCGGCTATGGCTACACCTTC. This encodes CASSLLQQGAPGYGYTF.

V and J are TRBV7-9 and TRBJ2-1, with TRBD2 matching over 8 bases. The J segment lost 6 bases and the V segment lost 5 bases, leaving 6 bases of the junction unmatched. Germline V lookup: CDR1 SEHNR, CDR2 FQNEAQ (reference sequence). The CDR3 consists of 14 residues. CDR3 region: CASSPGLASNEQFF. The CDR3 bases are TGTGCCAGCAGCCCCGGACTAGCCTCCAATGAGCAGTTCTTC.

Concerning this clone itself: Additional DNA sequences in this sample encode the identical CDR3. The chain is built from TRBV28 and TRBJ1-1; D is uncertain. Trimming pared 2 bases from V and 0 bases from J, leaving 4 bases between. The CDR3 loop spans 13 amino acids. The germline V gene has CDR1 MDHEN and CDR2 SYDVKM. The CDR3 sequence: CASSLVMNTEAFF. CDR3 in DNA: TGTGCCAGCAGTTTAGTAATGAACACTGAAGCTTTCTTT.

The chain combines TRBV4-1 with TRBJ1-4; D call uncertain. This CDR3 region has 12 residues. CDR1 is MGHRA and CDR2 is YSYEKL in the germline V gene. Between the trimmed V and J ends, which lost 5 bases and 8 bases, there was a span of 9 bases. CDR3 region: CASSGLREKLFF. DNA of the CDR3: TGCGCCAGCAGCGGCCTGAGGGAAAAACTGTTTTTT.

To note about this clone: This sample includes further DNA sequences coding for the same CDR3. The CDR3 loop reads CASSLVSYEQYF. The CDR3, as DNA: TGTGCCAGCAGCTTAGTTAGCTACGAGCAGTACTTC. V usage is TRBV7-2 and J usage is TRBJ2-7; D gene unclear. The germline V gene encodes CDR1 SGHTA and CDR2 FQGNSA. Trimming shortened V by 1 base and J by 3 bases, and 4 bases separated the two germline ends. The CDR3 runs 12 residues.

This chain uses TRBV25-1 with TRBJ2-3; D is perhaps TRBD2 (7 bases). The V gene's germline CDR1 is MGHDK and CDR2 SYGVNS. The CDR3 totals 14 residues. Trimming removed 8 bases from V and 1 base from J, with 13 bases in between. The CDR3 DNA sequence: TGTGCCAGCGACACAGGGAGGGGCACAGATACGCAGTATTTT. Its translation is CASDTGRGTDTQYF. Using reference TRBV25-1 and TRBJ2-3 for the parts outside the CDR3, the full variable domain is EADIYQTPRYLVIGTGKKITLECSQTMGHDKMYWYQQDPGMELHLIHYSYGVNSTEKGDLSSESTVSRIRTEHFPLTLESARPSHTSQYLCASDTGRGTDTQYFGPGTRLTVL.

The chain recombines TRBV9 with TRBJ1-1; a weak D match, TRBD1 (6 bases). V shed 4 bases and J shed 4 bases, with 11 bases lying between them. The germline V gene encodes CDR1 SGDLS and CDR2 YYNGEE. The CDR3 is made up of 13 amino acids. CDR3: CASSQGPGTEAFF. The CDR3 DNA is TGTGCCAGCAGCCAGGGGCCGGGCACTGAAGCTTTCTTT. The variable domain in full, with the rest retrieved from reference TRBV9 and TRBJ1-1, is DSGVTQTPKHLITATGQRVTLRCSPRSGDLSVYWYQQSLDQGLQFLIQYYNGEERAKGNILERFSAQQFPDLHSELNLSSLELGDSALYFCASSQGPGTEAFFGQGTRLTVV.